These 13 T cell receptor beta chains originate from one sample sequenced in a study of post-analysis software for immune sequencing data. Broader study findings: TRBV5-6, TRBV5-1 and TRBV20-1 were among a handful of TRBV segments more frequent in patients than controls.

TCR beta cDNA libraries included unique molecular identifiers. Using its own MiXCR run on the PCR reads, TCRdb lists one record per CDR3 protein. The sample yields roughly 540,000 distinct CDR3 sequences, approximately 31% seen once. For these receptors, no antigen is known. Sample: blood. Every receptor here comes from a girl aged 2 to 17 with multiple sclerosis.

This clonotype was detected only a few times. CDR3 sequence (DNA): TGCGCCAGCAGTCCTGGAGGGGGCCCCCACGCAGATACGCAGTATTTT. This translates into CASSPGGGPHADTQYF. The chain combines TRBV10-2 with TRBJ2-3, with D perhaps TRBD1 (7 bases). The CDR3 runs to 16 residues. Looked up from germline, CDR1 is WSHSY and CDR2 is SAAADI. V lost 5 bases and J lost 4, with 19 bases in between.

The gene calls are TRBV20-1 and TRBJ2-7, with 11 bases lining up with TRBD2. The end of the DNA fits TRBJ2-5 better, so the J call may be wrong. The length of the CDR3 is 15 residues. Germline V lookup: CDR1 DFQATT, CDR2 SNEGSKA (reference sequence). Here the CDR3 DNA reads TGCAGTACCGGGACTAGCGGCCCTGGGCGGGAGACCCAGTACTTC. Translating it yields CSTGTSGPGRETQYF.

This clonotype has a count of ten or more. The chain uses TRBV6-4 and TRBJ2-1; 8 positions agree with TRBD1. The CDR3 contains 15 residues. V dropped 7 bases and J dropped 6; count of bases not matched to a gene: 11. The germline V gene encodes CDR1 MRHNA and CDR2 SNTAGT. The CDR3 protein is CASTAGQGGGNEQFF. The CDR3 nucleotides read TGTGCCAGCACGGCCGGACAGGGCGGCGGCAATGAGCAGTTCTTC.

This clonotype occurred many times. The chain has TRBV6-2 or TRBV6-3 and TRBJ2-5; D gene unclear. V was clipped by 5 bases and J by 5 bases, with 9 bases between them. The CDR3 is 12 residues long. Germline loops: CDR1 MNHEY, CDR2 SVGEGT. CDR3 sequence (DNA): TGTGCCAGCAGTCCGACGCGGGAGACCCAGTACTTC. Residues: CASSPTRETQYF.

This chain uses TRBV6-1 with TRBJ2-5, with 8 nucleotides matching TRBD1. The V gene's germline CDR1 is MNHNS and CDR2 SASEGT. J was trimmed by 4 bases and V by 11 bases; bases with no gene match: 9. CDR3 length equals 13 residues. The CDR3 bases are TGTGCCGGAGGGGACAGGTGGGGAGAGACCCAGTACTTC. This sequence encodes CAGGDRWGETQYF.

As DNA, the CDR3 is TGTGCCAGCAGTTCACCGGGACAGGGAAATGGCTACACCTTC. It translates to CASSSPGQGNGYTF. This chain uses TRBV27 with TRBJ1-2; 9 bases are shared with TRBD1. Germline V gene lookup returns CDR1 MNHEY and CDR2 SMNVEV (reference sequence). The CDR3 has 14 residues. The J segment lost 6 bases and the V segment lost 4 bases, leaving 6 bases of the junction unmatched.

The chain combines TRBV5-1 with TRBJ2-5; TRBD1 or TRBD2 may be the D gene (6 bases each). The CDR3 is 17 residues long. The germline V and J ends were trimmed by 4 bases and 1 base, with 20 bases remaining between them. Germline values: CDR1 SGHRS, CDR2 YFSETQ. For the CDR3, the DNA is TGCGCCAGCAGCAAGGGGTCGGGGGCCCGGCCCCAAGAGACCCAGTACTTC. Its translation is CASSKGSGARPQETQYF.

Written as DNA, the CDR3 is TGCGCCAGCAGCCAAGAACCAGCCCTGGGTAACATTCAGTACTTC. It encodes CASSQEPALGNIQYF. The rearrangement links TRBV4-1 to TRBJ2-7, with D hard to call. The J call may be mistaken, given a closer DNA end match to TRBJ2-4. This CDR3 is 15 amino acids long. Germline CDR1 is MGHRA and CDR2 is YSYEKL.

In this sample, this clonotype turned up a few times. V gene TRBV24-1 combines with J gene TRBJ1-6; D gene ambiguous. Per the germline V gene, CDR1 is KGHDR and CDR2 is SFDVKD. The V end lost 5 bases, the J end lost 11 bases, and 12 bases lay between the germline ends. The CDR3 has 13 residues. The CDR3 region is CATSAYTKPPLHF. The CDR3 DNA sequence: TGTGCCACCAGTGCCTATACGAAGCCACCCCTCCACTTT.

This clonotype has only a few counts. V and J are TRBV6-1 and TRBJ1-2, with D uncertain. The CDR3 sequence is 14 residues long. Per germline, CDR1 MNHNS and CDR2 SASEGT. The V gene lost 5 bases and the J gene lost 3 bases, with 13 bases spanning the gap. The CDR3, as DNA: TGTGCCAGCAGTATAGCGCCGACCTACTATGGCTACACCTTC. Amino acids: CASSIAPTYYGYTF.

This chain connects TRBV11-2 to TRBJ1-6, with 9 bases aligning to TRBD1. Germline loops: CDR1 SGHAT, CDR2 FQNNGV. The V gene end was trimmed by 0 bases and the J gene end by 9 bases; junction bases not matched to a gene: 6. This CDR3 contains 16 residues. Here the CDR3 reads CASSLDPGTGSSPLHF. CDR3 coding DNA: TGTGCCAGCAGCTTAGATCCTGGGACAGGGAGTTCACCCCTCCACTTT.

The rearrangement links TRBV7-2 to TRBJ1-2, with D possibly matching TRBD1 (6 bases). Germline V gene data show CDR1 as SGHTA and CDR2 as FQGNSA. Trimming stripped 3 bases from V and 2 bases from J, with 10 bases between. The CDR3 is 14 amino acids. The CDR3 DNA reads as TGTGCCAGCAGCTTTATAACAGGGAACTATGGCTACACCTTC. This translates into CASSFITGNYGYTF.

This chain links TRBV2 with TRBJ1-2; D gene unclear. There are 15 residues in the CDR3. Trimming shortened V by 7 bases and J by 4 bases, and 19 bases separated the two germline ends. Germline CDR1 is SNHLY and CDR2 is FYNNEI. CDR3 nucleotides: TGTGCCAGCATAGGATCGCCGTCAGGCGCCTATGGCTACACCTTC. It encodes CASIGSPSGAYGYTF.